This TCR beta chain was recorded in a study of shared clonotypes between healthy human individuals. Repertoires were generated with immunoSEQ multiplex PCR, while TCRdb's copy carries only in-frame clones and drops some. The profile covers some 1,600,000 clones, with 98% appearing a single time and about 0.45% taken by the ten largest. The V gene lost 0 bases and the J gene lost 7 bases, with 13 bases spanning the gap. The CDR3 totals 15 residues. CDR1 KGHSH and CDR2 LQKENI come from the germline V gene. Sequencing input: naive CD4+ T cells sorted from blood. Subset defined: CD45RA+ positively selected. The TCR originated in a man in his thirties or forties in good health. The chain links TRBV18 to TRBJ1-3, with D possibly matching TRBD1 (5 bases). The CDR3 nucleotides read TGTGCCAGCTCACCACCATCCAGGGAAAGGAACACCATATATTTT. It encodes CASSPPSRERNTIYF.